This entry features one TCR beta chain sequence. TCRdb processed the 5' RACE reads anew with MiXCR; each CDR3 protein has one entry. The table shows roughly 400,000 distinct CDR3 sequences, with approximately 18% occurring only once. This record comes from a study of T cells after yellow fever vaccination. Trimming left V 3 bases short and J 7 bases short, with 12 bases between. There are 13 residues in the CDR3. Germline CDR1 reads MNHNS; CDR2 reads SASEGT. The sequencing here drew on PBMCs, taken before the yellow fever booster vaccination. The receptor comes from a man aged 18 to 30 who received the YFV17D yellow fever vaccine. The genes are TRBV6-1 and TRBJ1-1, with a tentative D call TRBD1 (6 bases). DNA of the CDR3: TGTGCCAGCAGTGAGATGGGGGCGGTTGAAGCTTTCTTT. Its protein is CASSEMGAVEAFF.